Following are 21 T cell receptor beta chains from one sample sequenced in a study of PD-L1 blockade in urothelial cancer. The assay was immunoSEQ multiplex PCR, and TCRdb's table has in-frame clones only and misses some. The data contain about 45,000 clones, 91% of them singletons. The sample's time point: peripheral blood 6 weeks after treatment start. This specimen was PBMCs, taken around atezolizumab (anti-PD-L1) treatment. These receptors all stem from a man aged 70-80 years with urothelial cancer.

The chain employs TRBV5-4 and TRBJ2-7; TRBD2 aligns across 9 bases. The CDR3 is 14 amino acids. CDR1 and CDR2 from the germline V gene are SGHNT and YYREEE (reference sequence). The trim removed 4 bases at V and 6 bases at J, leaving 8 bases unmatched. The CDR3 reads CASSVPGLAGEQYF. In DNA, the CDR3 is TGTGCCAGCAGCGTACCGGGACTAGCTGGCGAGCAGTACTTC.

The rearrangement links TRBV2 to TRBJ2-4, with no clear D. The V end lost 5 bases, the J end lost 0 bases, and 8 bases lay between the germline ends. This CDR3 has 14 amino acids. Germline CDR1 reads SNHLY; CDR2 reads FYNNEI. The CDR3 protein is CASSPQVAKNIQYF. The CDR3 coding sequence is TGTGCCAGCAGTCCCCAGGTAGCCAAAAACATTCAGTACTTC.

This clone was seen just once. The J gene is TRBJ2-7, the V gene TRBV28; 7 bases match TRBD1. The germline V gene encodes CDR1 MDHEN and CDR2 SYDVKM. J lost 0 bases, V lost 11 bases, and 10 bases had no gene match. The CDR3 covers 14 residues. Here the CDR3 DNA reads TGTGCCTCGCCGGACAGGTACCGCTCCTACGAGCAGTACTTC. As protein: CASPDRYRSYEQYF.

The chain carries TRBV28 and TRBJ1-1; D is ambiguous. V lost 10 bases and J 2 bases, leaving 11 bases between the germline ends. CDR1 is MDHEN and CDR2 is SYDVKM in the germline V gene. The CDR3 has 12 amino acids. The CDR3 reads CATSGLNTEAFF. The CDR3 DNA follows: TGTGCCACTTCCGGTCTAAACACTGAAGCTTTCTTT. Full variable domain (remainder filled in from reference TRBV28 and TRBJ1-1): DVKVTQSSRYLVKRTGEKVFLECVQDMDHENMFWYRQDPGLGLRLIYFSYDVKMKEKGDIPEGYSVSREKKERFSLILESASTNQTSMYLCATSGLNTEAFFGQGTRLTVV.

The chain joins TRBV13 to TRBJ2-1, with TRBD2 matching 9 bases. The CDR3 is made up of 16 amino acids. The germline V gene encodes CDR1 PRHDT and CDR2 FYEKMQ (reference sequence). The ends lost 6 bases at V and 2 bases at J; junction bases unmatched: 8. The DNA for the CDR3 is TGTGCCAGCAGACGGCGGGGGGGTGGTCCCTACAATGAGCAGTTCTTC. It translates to CASRRRGGGPYNEQFF.

Only a few counts were recorded for this clone. CDR3 sequence (DNA): TGTGCCAGCAGCCACCCCGAGCGCCCCTACGAGCAGTACTTC. Translation gives CASSHPERPYEQYF. The chain is built from TRBV4-2 and TRBJ2-7; no clear D. Trimming took 3 bases from V and 2 from J, leaving 11 bases between them. The germline V gene encodes CDR1 LGHNA and CDR2 YNFKEQ. This CDR3 has 14 amino acids.

The rearrangement links TRBV29-1 to TRBJ2-2; 7 positions agree with TRBD1. CDR1 SQVTM and CDR2 ANQGSEA come from the germline V gene. There are 14 residues in the CDR3. V dropped 5 bases and J dropped 1; count of bases not matched to a gene: 4. CDR3 residues: CSVLGTVNTGELFF. As DNA, the CDR3 is TGCAGCGTTCTTGGGACAGTGAACACCGGGGAGCTGTTTTTT.

The J gene is TRBJ2-7, the V gene TRBV28, with 7 bases identical to TRBD2. CDR1 MDHEN and CDR2 SYDVKM come from the germline V gene. J lost 2 bases, V lost 7 bases, and 8 bases had no gene match. This CDR3 region has 14 residues. The CDR3 protein is CASKAGVGPYEQYF. As DNA, the CDR3 is TGTGCCAGCAAGGCGGGGGTCGGACCCTACGAGCAGTACTTC.

The chain couples TRBV10-1 to TRBJ2-3; D is perhaps TRBD2 (6 bases). CDR1 WNHNN and CDR2 SYGVQD come from the germline V gene (reference sequence). Trimming removed 4 bases from V and 5 bases from J, with 10 bases in between. CDR3 length equals 13 residues. As DNA, the CDR3 is TGCGCCAGCAGTGGGATGCGGGGAGATACGCAGTATTTT. This translates into CASSGMRGDTQYF.

V gene TRBV5-1 combines with J gene TRBJ2-7, with 11 nucleotides matching TRBD2. This CDR3 is built from 12 residues. The germline V gene encodes CDR1 SGHRS and CDR2 YFSETQ. Losses at the gene ends were 4 bases for V and 7 bases for J; bases not matched to a gene: 1. CDR3 nucleotides: TGCGCCAGCAGCAGGACTAGCGGGGAGCAGTACTTC. This translates into CASSRTSGEQYF.

This chain connects TRBV6-6 to TRBJ2-5; 8 bases match TRBD2. This CDR3 contains 16 residues. J was trimmed by 2 bases and V by 5 bases; bases with no gene match: 10. Germline lookup yields CDR1 MNHNY and CDR2 SVGAGI (reference sequence). Here the CDR3 reads CASSPDWSGGQETQYF. The CDR3 DNA sequence: TGTGCCAGCAGTCCCGACTGGAGCGGGGGTCAAGAGACCCAGTACTTC.

The CDR3 DNA reads as TGTGCCACCAATTTACGGGGGTACACCGGGGAGCTGTTTTTT. It codes for CATNLRGYTGELFF. V gene TRBV6-1 combines with J gene TRBJ2-2; D is possibly TRBD2 (6 bases). This CDR3 has 14 residues. CDR1 is MNHNS, CDR2 SASEGT, per germline. Trimming removed 10 bases from V and 3 bases from J, with 15 bases in between.

Only one count was recorded for this clone. The CDR3 DNA reads TGTGCCAGCAGTCGAGCGGGATCCTACAATGAGCAGTTCTTC. It is translated as CASSRAGSYNEQFF. The chain links TRBV7-2 to TRBJ2-1; TRBD2 matches at 7 bases. This CDR3 comprises 14 residues. The germline CDR1 and CDR2 sequences are SGHTA and FQGNSA. J gave up 1 base and V 6 bases, and 3 bases lay outside the gene matches.

The chain recombines TRBV5-4 with TRBJ2-2; 8 bases line up with TRBD1. The CDR3 sequence is 16 residues long. Looked up from germline, CDR1 is SGHNT and CDR2 is YYREEE (reference sequence). The trim removed 0 bases at V and 2 bases at J, leaving 3 bases unmatched. CDR3 bases: TGTGCCAGCAGCTTGGGGCAGGGGGCAAACACCGGGGAGCTGTTTTTT. This sequence encodes CASSLGQGANTGELFF. Full variable domain (remainder filled in from reference TRBV5-4 and TRBJ2-2): ETGVTQSPTHLIKTRGQQVTLRCSSQSGHNTVSWYQQALGQGPQFIFQYYREEENGRGNFPPRFSGLQFPNYSSELNVNALELDDSALYLCASSLGQGANTGELFFGEGSRLTVL.

The CDR3 is CASSLAPSSANEQFF. The CDR3 DNA is TGCGCCAGCAGCTTGGCCCCATCTAGCGCCAATGAGCAGTTCTTC. The chain has TRBV5-1 and TRBJ2-1; tentatively, D is TRBD2 (6 bases). The CDR3 has 15 amino acids. Trimming took 0 bases from V and 6 from J, leaving 13 bases between them. CDR1 and CDR2 (germline): SGHRS, YFSETQ.

V and J are TRBV7-3 and TRBJ2-3; TRBD2 matches at 10 bases. The CDR3 is 17 residues long. V trimming: 5 bases; J trimming: 6 bases; junction bases outside the gene matches: 14. CDR1 is SGHTA and CDR2 is FQGTGA in the germline V gene. The CDR3 sequence is CASSRRTSGVGADTQYF. As DNA, the CDR3 is TGTGCCAGCAGCAGAAGGACTAGCGGAGTCGGAGCGGATACGCAGTATTTT.

V is TRBV5-6 and J is TRBJ1-4, with D maybe TRBD1 (6 bases). The CDR3 consists of 15 residues. Trimming took off 3 bases at V and 8 bases at J, with 17 bases between the two ends. Germline assignment: CDR1 SGHDT and CDR2 YYEEEE. The CDR3 sequence: CASSSGQHTKEKLFF. The CDR3 DNA sequence: TGTGCCAGCAGCTCAGGACAGCACACCAAGGAAAAACTGTTTTTT.

This clone was observed a handful of times. V gene TRBV28 combines with J gene TRBJ1-4; 7 bases align to TRBD1. CDR3 length: 17 amino acids. Unmatched junction bases numbered 16, after V lost 8 bases and J lost 4 bases. CDR1 and CDR2 (germline): MDHEN, SYDVKM. The CDR3 loop reads CASGLGQGVDNNEKLFF. The CDR3 DNA reads TGTGCCAGCGGCTTGGGGCAGGGGGTGGATAATAATGAAAAACTGTTTTTT.

The table lists this clone with a count of one. This sequence joins TRBV12-5 and TRBJ1-2; TRBD1 matches 9 bases. With V trimmed by 0 bases and J by 5 bases, 4 bases remained unmatched. Per germline, CDR1 LGHNT and CDR2 FRNRAP. The CDR3 covers 15 residues. The CDR3 nucleotides read TGTGCTAGTGGTTTGGTAAGCGGGACAGGGTATGGCTACACCTTC. Translating gives CASGLVSGTGYGYTF.

The chain carries TRBV2 and TRBJ2-5, with D possibly matching TRBD2 (5 bases). TRBJ2-7 explains the end of the DNA better; the J call may be wrong. CDR1 and CDR2 from the germline V gene are SNHLY and FYNNEI. This CDR3 contains 14 residues. CDR3 in amino acids: CASRRTLASYEQYF. Here the CDR3 DNA reads TGTGCCAGCCGAAGAACCCTAGCAAGCTACGAGCAGTACTTC.

The V gene is TRBV30, the J gene TRBJ1-2; D is ambiguous. V was clipped by 0 bases and J by 4 bases, with 12 bases between them. The V gene's germline CDR1 is GTSNPN and CDR2 SVGIG (reference sequence). The CDR3 contains 14 residues. CDR3 region: CAWSVNLAGYGYTF. The CDR3 region has the DNA TGTGCCTGGAGTGTAAACTTGGCAGGCTATGGCTACACCTTC.